This TCR beta chain was retrieved from a study of cytomegalovirus exposure and HLA in healthy donors. Profiled with immunoSEQ multiplex PCR; TCRdb holds only in-frame clones, not every one. The sample contains 150,000 or so clones, 75% to 90% of which appear only once. V lost 0 bases, J lost 8 bases, and 3 bases stayed unmatched. The CDR3 has 13 residues. Germline V gene sequence: CDR1 MNHEY, CDR2 SMNVEV (reference sequence). General study points: Whilst most TCR sequences proved rare, a subset of public TCRs occurred across many donors.

A word on this clone: Its antigen is currently unknown.

This TCR was sampled from a woman aged 18-29 years in good health and CMV-seronegative. Sequenced material: PBMCs. The genes are TRBV27 and TRBJ1-2; 7 nucleotides match TRBD1. The CDR3 sequence is CASSLSVRGGYTF. In nucleotides, the CDR3 is TGTGCCAGCAGTTTATCTGTCAGGGGGGGCTACACCTTC.